Following are 5 T cell receptor beta chains from one sample sequenced in a study of T cells in Graves' hyperthyroidism and ophthalmopathy. Amplification yielded TCR beta CDR3 regions, with RNA transcripts as the source. Researchers ran a first-round RT-PCR on the TCR CDR3 using the HTBI primer set. TCRdb called the multiplex PCR reads again in MiXCR, with one record for every CDR3 protein. The table lists over 400,000 distinct CDR3 sequences, under 25% of them singletons. The specimen sequenced was blood. These TCRs come from a woman between 70 and 85 years old with Graves' ophthalmopathy.

Only a few counts were recorded for this clonotype. The chain joins TRBV7-3 to TRBJ1-2, with 7 bases aligning to TRBD1. Germline lookup yields CDR1 SGHTA and CDR2 FQGTGA. The CDR3 sequence is 13 residues long. J lost 14 bases, V lost 5 bases, and 14 bases had no gene match. CDR3 amino acids: CASSIGTAGFLTF. Written as DNA, the CDR3 is TGTGCCAGCAGCATAGGGACAGCCGGATTCCTTACCTTC.

The V call is TRBV7-9, the J call TRBJ2-3; 11 bases match TRBD2. The CDR3 covers 16 residues. Losses at the gene ends were 4 bases for V and 0 bases for J; bases not matched to a gene: 3. The V gene's germline CDR1 is SEHNR and CDR2 FQNEAQ (reference sequence). This chain's CDR3 is CASSSRTSGSTDTQYF. CDR3 nucleotide sequence: TGTGCCAGCAGCTCCCGGACTAGCGGGAGCACAGATACGCAGTATTTT.

This clonotype was seen at least ten times. J is TRBJ2-3 and V is TRBV6-1; TRBD2 matches 10 bases. The trim removed 7 bases at V and 2 bases at J, leaving 9 bases unmatched. The CDR3 loop spans 16 amino acids. CDR1 MNHNS and CDR2 SASEGT come from the germline V gene. This CDR3 is CASIKGTSVATDTQYF. The CDR3 region has the DNA TGTGCCAGCATTAAAGGGACTAGCGTAGCCACAGATACGCAGTATTTT.

Concerning this clonotype itself: The junction shows a germline mismatch at one end, possibly a read error. This sequence joins TRBV5-5 and TRBJ2-1; 12 nucleotides align to TRBD1. This CDR3 spans 17 amino acids. CDR1 and CDR2 from the germline V gene are SGHKS and YYEKEE (reference sequence). Written as DNA, the CDR3 is TGCGCCAGCAGCTTCCAGCCCTCCGGGACAGGGGGCGATGAGCAGTTCTTC. It is translated as CASSFQPSGTGGDEQFF.

The chain couples TRBV6-2 or TRBV6-3 to TRBJ1-2; D call uncertain. The germline V and J ends were trimmed by 8 bases and 4 bases, with 2 bases remaining between them. The CDR3 length is 9 residues. Germline values: CDR1 MNHEY, CDR2 SVGEGT. The CDR3 coding sequence is TGTGCCAGCGGCTATGGCTACACCTTC. This sequence encodes CASGYGYTF.